Listed below are T cell receptor beta chains from one sample, sequenced in a study of T cell repertoires in cytomegalovirus infection. Antigens of these TCRs are unknown. One entry per CDR3 protein, called by TCRdb with MiXCR from the reads. The table lists about 130,000 distinct CDR3 sequences, 20% to 30% of them singletons, with 34% in the top ten. Material for sequencing was PBMCs, sequenced either directly or after in vitro stimulation (not recorded which). All receptors derive from a human donor in good health (CMV status not recorded). Some clones in this sample may be carry-over from other donors' samples. Both conserved end residues are part of each CDR3. Some rows have no size entry. The others give once, few or many, or a class for an expanded clone.

V	size	CDR3
TRBV7-2	many	CASSLGPGLAIF
TRBV5-4	NA	CASSPRDFNVLTF
TRBV6-4	NA	CASSEGYGDTEAFF
TRBV4-1	NA	CASSQIRERILFF
TRBV7-2	NA	CASSPTAGNNYGYTF
TRBV27	NA	CASNRQGRTDTQYF
TRBV25-1	many	CASSEGLTSSYNEQFF
TRBV7-2	few	CASSLVFRSMDTQYF
TRBV11-2	NA	CASSSGLAGESDTQYF
TRBV29-1	NA	CSSEGGGRGDTQYF
TRBV10-3	many	CAIGGELRPEEQYF